Following are 9 T cell receptor beta chains from one sample sequenced in a study of T cells in Graves' hyperthyroidism and ophthalmopathy. The investigators amplified TCR beta CDR3 regions from RNA transcripts. When the TCR CDR3 underwent first-round RT-PCR, the HTBI primer set was used. In TCRdb, the multiplex PCR reads were re-called with MiXCR into one record per CDR3 protein. The sample shows approximately 610,000 distinct CDR3 sequences, over 12% of them seen only once. What was sequenced was blood. Receptors were obtained from a woman aged 40 to 55 with Graves' ophthalmopathy.

This clonotype has at least ten counts. The CDR3 DNA is TGTGCCACCAGTGATCCCGGACTAGCGGGAGATGATACGCAGTATTTT. This sequence encodes CATSDPGLAGDDTQYF. This chain connects TRBV24-1 to TRBJ2-3; 13 nucleotides align to TRBD2. Germline V gives CDR1 KGHDR, CDR2 SFDVKD. With 3 bases clipped from V and 6 bases from J, the junction kept 5 bases outside the gene matches. The CDR3 covers 16 residues.

This clonotype was recorded many times. The gene calls are TRBV11-3 and TRBJ1-2; D is unclear. The CDR3 length is 10 residues. Trimming left V 7 bases short and J 5 bases short, with 5 bases between. Germline-derived CDR1 and CDR2 are SGHNT and YENEEA. CDR3 protein: CASIPYGYTF. The CDR3 nucleotides are TGTGCCAGCATCCCATATGGCTACACCTTC.

Many counts were recorded for this clonotype. CDR3 sequence (DNA): TGTGCCAGCAGCTTGGACATGGTAGGCTATGGCTACACCTTC. This gives the protein CASSLDMVGYGYTF. This chain joins TRBV5-5 and TRBJ1-2; no clear D. Trimming left V 0 bases short and J 4 bases short, with 10 bases between. This CDR3 has 14 residues. Germline V CDR1 and CDR2: SGHKS, YYEKEE (reference sequence).

This clonotype was seen a handful of times. V and J are TRBV5-1 and TRBJ2-2; D could derive from TRBD1 or TRBD2 (5 bases each). The ends were cut back, 7 bases at V and 8 bases at J, with 15 bases in the middle. This CDR3 spans 13 amino acids. The germline CDR1 and CDR2 sequences are SGHRS and YFSETQ. CDR3 protein: CASGTVVPGELFF. As DNA, the CDR3 is TGCGCCAGCGGGACGGTGGTTCCGGGGGAGCTGTTTTTT.

This clonotype was recorded a few times. This rearrangement joins TRBV11-1 to TRBJ2-7, with 8 bases lining up with TRBD2. V dropped 1 base and J dropped 7; count of bases not matched to a gene: 12. The CDR3 totals 16 residues. The germline CDR1 and CDR2 sequences are SGHAT and FQDESV (reference sequence). CDR3 DNA sequence: TGTGCCAGCAGCTTAGTGGGGACTAGACTTCGTGAGGAGCAGTACTTC. Protein: CASSLVGTRLREEQYF.

In its sample, this clonotype was seen many times. The J gene is TRBJ1-3, the V gene TRBV15; 7 bases align to TRBD1. V trimming: 3 bases; J trimming: 2 bases; junction bases outside the gene matches: 7. The CDR3 length is 16 residues. CDR1 is LNHNV, CDR2 YYDKDF, per germline (reference sequence). The CDR3 is CATSRGGTAAGNTIYF. CDR3 sequence (DNA): TGTGCCACCAGCAGGGGAGGGACAGCGGCTGGAAACACCATATATTTT.

This clonotype was counted at least ten times. The gene calls are TRBV11-3 and TRBJ1-5; TRBD1 matches at 7 bases. The germline gives CDR1 SGHNT, CDR2 YENEEA. V was pared by 5 bases and J by 7 bases, with 5 bases of the junction left unmatched. The CDR3 covers 13 residues. CDR3 region: CASSGTEGQPQHF. The CDR3 DNA follows: TGTGCCAGCAGCGGGACAGAGGGACAGCCCCAGCATTTT.

A few counts support this clonotype. The rearrangement links TRBV20-1 to TRBJ2-3, with D uncertain. The CDR3 has 12 residues. V was clipped by 3 bases and J by 5 bases, with 9 bases between them. Germline V gives CDR1 DFQATT, CDR2 SNEGSKA (reference sequence). The DNA for the CDR3 is TGCAGTGCTAGCCAAGTGGGAGATACGCAGTATTTT. It yields the protein CSASQVGDTQYF.

This clonotype was counted at least ten times. This chain links TRBV12-3 or TRBV12-4 with TRBJ1-1; a weak D match, TRBD1 (6 bases). The V end was cut by 3 bases, the J end by 7 bases, with 15 bases between. The CDR3 is 14 amino acids. In DNA form, the CDR3 reads TGTGCCAGCAGTTTGTTGGGGGCTCCGCGTGAAGCTTTCTTT. Translation gives CASSLLGAPREAFF.